Shown below are 20 T cell receptor beta chains from a single sample sequenced in a study of T cell responses to AZD1222 COVID-19 vaccine. Repertoires were generated with immunoSEQ multiplex PCR, while TCRdb's copy carries only in-frame clones and drops some. This table has about 83,000 clones, around 86% appearing once. The starting material was peripheral blood, obtained on day 0 of AZD1222 vaccination. The receptor source for this set is an adult in good health.

This clone showed up just a few times. The J gene is TRBJ1-3, the V gene TRBV5-1; D is unresolved. The CDR3 consists of 16 residues. V was shortened by 3 bases and J by 0 bases, with 13 bases between the two germline ends. CDR1 and CDR2 from the germline V gene are SGHRS and YFSETQ. CDR3 in amino acids: CASSYGRPFSGNTIYF. The DNA of the CDR3 is TGCGCCAGCAGCTACGGACGGCCGTTCTCTGGAAACACCATATATTTT.

The J gene is TRBJ2-1, the V gene TRBV19; the match to TRBD2 covers 8 bases. The ends lost 7 bases at V and 7 bases at J; junction bases unmatched: 12. The CDR3 loop spans 15 amino acids. Germline lookup yields CDR1 LNHDA and CDR2 SQIVND (reference sequence). Here the CDR3 DNA reads TGTGCCAGTACCCCCCTAGCGGGTATCCTAAATGAGCAGTTCTTC. This sequence encodes CASTPLAGILNEQFF.

This clone appeared a single time. The chain employs TRBV7-2 and TRBJ1-1, with a tentative D call TRBD1 (5 bases). Germline CDR1 SGHTA, CDR2 FQGNSA. CDR3 size: 14 residues. The V and J ends lost 5 bases and 4 bases respectively, with 14 bases between them. This CDR3 is CASSLTHGATEAFF. Here the CDR3 DNA reads TGTGCCAGCAGCCTAACTCATGGGGCCACTGAAGCTTTCTTT.

The chain employs TRBV5-8 and TRBJ1-2; weak D call: TRBD1 (5 bases). The CDR3 extends over 14 amino acids. With 3 bases removed from V and 8 bases from J, the gap between germline ends came to 17 bases. The germline CDR1 and CDR2 sequences are SGHTS and YDEGEE. CDR3 bases: TGTGCCAGCAGCTGGAGAGCCAGGGTTGAGGGCTACACCTTC. Its translation is CASSWRARVEGYTF.

V and J are TRBV3-1 (or the pseudogene TRBV3-2) and TRBJ1-1; D uncertain. CDR1 is LGHDT and CDR2 is YNNKEL in the germline V gene (reference sequence). The V end was cut by 1 base, the J end by 11 bases, with 20 bases between. The CDR3 totals 15 residues. CDR3 DNA sequence: TGTGCCAGCAGCCAAGGGTCAACGGGTCCGGGAGGCGCTTTCTTT. This sequence encodes CASSQGSTGPGGAFF.

V usage is TRBV6-5 and J usage is TRBJ2-2, with D possibly being TRBD2 (6 bases). In germline, CDR1 is MNHEY, CDR2 SVGAGI. The ends were cut back, 6 bases at V and 1 base at J, with 12 bases in the middle. This CDR3 region has 15 residues. Written as DNA, the CDR3 is TGTGCCAGCAGGAGGGGAGGCCTGAACACCGGGGAGCTGTTTTTT. This translates into CASRRGGLNTGELFF.

The gene calls are TRBV28 and TRBJ1-1; D possibly corresponds to TRBD1 (6 bases). V was cut by 7 bases and J by 6 bases, with 27 bases left in between. The germline V gene encodes CDR1 MDHEN and CDR2 SYDVKM. The CDR3 covers 17 residues. The chain's CDR3 is CASTTWLRGRGDPEAFF. CDR3 DNA sequence: TGTGCCAGCACTACATGGTTACGGGGAAGGGGGGACCCTGAAGCTTTCTTT. The whole variable domain, remainder taken from reference TRBV28 and TRBJ1-1, is DVKVTQSSRYLVKRTGEKVFLECVQDMDHENMFWYRQDPGLGLRLIYFSYDVKMKEKGDIPEGYSVSREKKERFSLILESASTNQTSMYLCASTTWLRGRGDPEAFFGQGTRLTVV.

This chain links TRBV4-2 with TRBJ1-2; D not resolved. The CDR3 loop spans 14 amino acids. Germline-derived CDR1 and CDR2 are LGHNA and YNFKEQ. V lost 0 bases and J 4 bases, leaving 9 bases between the germline ends. CDR3 amino acids: CASSQDPTAYGYTF. The CDR3 nucleotides read TGTGCCAGCAGCCAAGATCCTACCGCCTATGGCTACACCTTC.

The rearrangement links TRBV30 to TRBJ1-2; the D is unclear. This CDR3 has 13 residues. CDR1 and CDR2 from the germline V gene are GTSNPN and SVGIG (reference sequence). V lost 5 bases, J lost 5 bases, and 15 bases lay in between. CDR3 bases: TGTGCCTGGGGCGGGGATTATCTGTATGGCTACACCTTC. Its protein product is CAWGGDYLYGYTF.

J is TRBJ1-1 and V is TRBV6-2 or TRBV6-3; D is ambiguous. This CDR3 is built from 15 residues. Trimming pared 6 bases from V and 1 base from J, leaving 15 bases between. CDR1 is MNHEY and CDR2 is SVGEGT in the germline V gene. As DNA, the CDR3 is TGTGCCAGCAGCAACAGAGGTTCCAAGAACACTGAAGCTTTCTTT. Residues: CASSNRGSKNTEAFF.

This clone was found a few times. This chain links TRBV3-1 (or the pseudogene TRBV3-2) with TRBJ1-2; perhaps TRBD1 as D (6 bases). Germline loops: CDR1 LGHDT, CDR2 YNNKEL (reference sequence). CDR3 length: 15 amino acids. The V end was cut by 7 bases, the J end by 2 bases, with 17 bases between. CDR3 residues: CASTRGLGQNYGYTF. CDR3 DNA: TGTGCCAGCACCCGCGGGCTCGGACAGAACTATGGCTACACCTTC.

The chain combines TRBV5-5 with TRBJ2-2; D uncertain. The CDR3 is 13 amino acids. The ends were cut back, 4 bases at V and 6 bases at J, with 10 bases in the middle. Germline values: CDR1 SGHKS, CDR2 YYEKEE (reference sequence). In nucleotides, the CDR3 is TGTGCCAGCAGCCCCCTAGTATCCGGGGAGCTGTTTTTT. Protein sequence: CASSPLVSGELFF.

The rearrangement uses TRBV10-3 and TRBJ1-1; TRBD1 might be the D (6 bases). The CDR3 has 13 residues. CDR1 is ENHRY and CDR2 is SYGVKD in the germline V gene. With 6 bases removed from V and 3 bases from J, the gap between germline ends came to 11 bases. CDR3 bases: TGTGCCATCAGGGAGGACAGTGACACTGAAGCTTTCTTT. Amino acids: CAIREDSDTEAFF.

J is TRBJ2-3 and V is TRBV5-6, with D uncertain. Germline assignment: CDR1 SGHDT and CDR2 YYEEEE. Trimming took off 3 bases at V and 9 bases at J, with 11 bases between the two ends. The CDR3 is made up of 12 amino acids. The CDR3 DNA reads as TGTGCCAGCAGCTCCCTTGGTTTAACGCAGTATTTT. Residues: CASSSLGLTQYF.

The genes are TRBV24-1 and TRBJ2-3; D uncertain. The V gene's germline CDR1 is KGHDR and CDR2 SFDVKD. The CDR3 consists of 14 residues. The CDR3 nucleotides are TGTGGTCCTATTCGAGTGGTGCAAGAAGATACGCAGTATTTT. Amino acids: CGPIRVVQEDTQYF.

V gene TRBV29-1 combines with J gene TRBJ2-7, with D perhaps matching TRBD2 (5 bases). The CDR3 is made up of 13 amino acids. Per the germline V gene, CDR1 is SQVTM and CDR2 is ANQGSEA. Trimming took off 7 bases at V and 5 bases at J, with 18 bases between the two ends. Here the CDR3 reads CSARRRRADEQYF. CDR3 sequence (DNA): TGCAGCGCCCGGAGGCGTCGCGCGGACGAGCAGTACTTC.

This rearrangement joins TRBV5-4 to TRBJ1-1; possible D gene TRBD1, 6 bases. Germline V lookup: CDR1 SGHNT, CDR2 YYREEE (reference sequence). This CDR3 contains 17 residues. V was pared by 2 bases and J by 0 bases, with 17 bases between. In DNA, the CDR3 is TGTGCCAGCAGCTTAGGGGGACCCCTTATTATGAACACTGAAGCTTTCTTT. Translated, it gives CASSLGGPLIMNTEAFF.

The chain links TRBV19 to TRBJ2-7, with TRBD1 matching over 10 bases. CDR3 length: 14 residues. CDR1 and CDR2 from the germline V gene are LNHDA and SQIVND (reference sequence). The J segment lost 3 bases and the V segment lost 5 bases, leaving 4 bases of the junction unmatched. The CDR3 region is CASSDRDRGYEQYF. The CDR3 DNA sequence: TGTGCCAGTAGTGACCGGGACAGGGGCTACGAGCAGTACTTC.

The chain is built from TRBV28 and TRBJ1-5, with D maybe TRBD1 (6 bases). CDR1 MDHEN and CDR2 SYDVKM come from the germline V gene. This CDR3 is built from 16 residues. The ends were cut back, 6 bases at V and 2 bases at J, with 17 bases in the middle. The CDR3 here is CASRGVMGAGNQPQHF. In DNA, the CDR3 is TGTGCCAGCAGGGGGGTGATGGGGGCGGGCAATCAGCCCCAGCATTTT.

The CDR3 sequence: CASSYRENTEAFF. The CDR3 DNA is TGCGCCAGCAGTTACAGGGAGAACACTGAAGCTTTCTTT. The rearrangement joins TRBV10-2 to TRBJ1-1, with a possible D match to TRBD1 (6 bases). This CDR3 has 13 amino acids. Trimming pared 5 bases from V and 1 base from J, leaving 8 bases between. Germline CDR1 WSHSY, CDR2 SAAADI.